This T cell receptor (beta chain) was observed in a study of technical replicates of blood from a handful of donors. Germline CDR1 SEHNR, CDR2 FQNEAQ (reference sequence). The V and J ends lost 5 bases and 1 base respectively, with 9 bases between them. There are 14 residues in the CDR3. Profiled with immunoSEQ multiplex PCR; TCRdb holds only in-frame clones, not every one. This table has fewer than 65,000 clones, about 90% appearing once. The chain employs TRBV7-9 and TRBJ2-1; D is possibly TRBD2 (6 bases). Sequencing was carried out using PBMCs. The TCR was taken from a human donor in good health. Some clones in this sample may be carry-over from other donors' samples. For the CDR3, the DNA is TGTGCCAGCAGCCCTAGCGCTTCCTACAATGAGCAGTTCTTC. Protein: CASSPSASYNEQFF.